This T cell receptor (beta chain) was recovered during a study of T cell changes during pregnancy in multiple sclerosis. Profiled with immunoSEQ multiplex PCR; TCRdb holds only in-frame clones, not every one. The data contain fewer than 95,000 clones, roughly 91% of them singletons. The sample was peripheral blood, taken in the first trimester of pregnancy. This clonotype was obtained from a female donor with multiple sclerosis, enrolled in a pregnancy study.

The CDR3 DNA follows: TGCAGCGTTGAAGGAGGGACAGGGATGGATACGCAGTATTTT. This gives the protein CSVEGGTGMDTQYF. This chain uses TRBV29-1 with TRBJ2-3; 9 bases are shared with TRBD1. CDR1 is SQVTM and CDR2 is ANQGSEA in the germline V gene. J was trimmed by 6 bases and V by 1 base; bases with no gene match: 5. This CDR3 contains 14 residues.